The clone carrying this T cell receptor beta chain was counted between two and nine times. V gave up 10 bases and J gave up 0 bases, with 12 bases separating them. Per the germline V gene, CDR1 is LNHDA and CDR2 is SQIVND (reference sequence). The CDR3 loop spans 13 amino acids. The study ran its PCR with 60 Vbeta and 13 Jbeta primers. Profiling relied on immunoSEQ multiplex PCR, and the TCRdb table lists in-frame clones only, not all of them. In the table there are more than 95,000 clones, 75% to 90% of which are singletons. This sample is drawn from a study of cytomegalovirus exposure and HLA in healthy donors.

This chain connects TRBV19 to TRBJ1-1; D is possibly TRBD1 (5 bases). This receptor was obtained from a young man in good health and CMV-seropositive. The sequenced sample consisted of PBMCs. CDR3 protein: CATLDIMNTEAFF. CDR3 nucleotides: TGTGCCACTCTGGACATTATGAACACTGAAGCTTTCTTT.